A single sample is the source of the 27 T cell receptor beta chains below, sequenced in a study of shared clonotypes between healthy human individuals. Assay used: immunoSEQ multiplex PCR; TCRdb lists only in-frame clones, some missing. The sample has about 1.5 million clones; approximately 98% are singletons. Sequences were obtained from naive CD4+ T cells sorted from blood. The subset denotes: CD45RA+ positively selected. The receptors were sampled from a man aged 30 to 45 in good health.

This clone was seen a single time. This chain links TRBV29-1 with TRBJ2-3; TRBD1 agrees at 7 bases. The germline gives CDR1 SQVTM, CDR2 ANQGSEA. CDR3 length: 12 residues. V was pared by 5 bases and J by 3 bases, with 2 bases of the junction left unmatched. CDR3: CSVTRGTDTQYF. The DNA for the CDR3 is TGCAGCGTTACCAGGGGGACAGATACGCAGTATTTT.

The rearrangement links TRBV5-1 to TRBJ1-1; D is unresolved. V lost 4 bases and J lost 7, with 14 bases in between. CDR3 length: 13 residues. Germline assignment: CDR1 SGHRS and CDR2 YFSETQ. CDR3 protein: CASSPAAGIEAFF. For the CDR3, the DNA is TGCGCCAGCAGCCCGGCTGCCGGGATTGAAGCTTTCTTT.

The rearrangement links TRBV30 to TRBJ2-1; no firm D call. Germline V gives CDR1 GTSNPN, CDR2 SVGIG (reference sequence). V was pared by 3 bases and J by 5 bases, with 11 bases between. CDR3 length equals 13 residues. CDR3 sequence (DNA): TGTGCCTGGAGACTCAACACACACAATGAGCAGTTCTTC. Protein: CAWRLNTHNEQFF.

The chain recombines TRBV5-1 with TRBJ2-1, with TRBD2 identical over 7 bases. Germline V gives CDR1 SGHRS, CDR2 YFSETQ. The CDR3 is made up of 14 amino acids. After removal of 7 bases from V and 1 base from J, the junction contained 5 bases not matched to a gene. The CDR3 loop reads CASHLAESYNEQFF. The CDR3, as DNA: TGCGCCAGCCACCTAGCGGAATCCTACAATGAGCAGTTCTTC.

CDR3 sequence: CASSTIFPSSGNTIYF. The CDR3 coding sequence is TGTGCCAGCAGTACCATATTCCCGAGCTCTGGAAACACCATATATTTT. The J gene is TRBJ1-3, the V gene TRBV28; D remains unclear. This CDR3 is built from 16 residues. V was shortened by 5 bases and J by 0 bases, with 14 bases between the two germline ends. CDR1 and CDR2 (germline): MDHEN, SYDVKM. Full variable domain (rest looked up from reference TRBV28 and TRBJ1-3): DVKVTQSSRYLVKRTGEKVFLECVQDMDHENMFWYRQDPGLGLRLIYFSYDVKMKEKGDIPEGYSVSREKKERFSLILESASTNQTSMYLCASSTIFPSSGNTIYFGEGSWLTVV.

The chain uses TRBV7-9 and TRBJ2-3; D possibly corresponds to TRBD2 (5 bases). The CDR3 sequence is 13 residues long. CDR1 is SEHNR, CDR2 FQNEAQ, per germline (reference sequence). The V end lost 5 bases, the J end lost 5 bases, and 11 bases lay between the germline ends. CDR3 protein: CASSDLSGDTQYF. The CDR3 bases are TGTGCCAGCAGCGACCTAAGCGGAGATACGCAGTATTTT.

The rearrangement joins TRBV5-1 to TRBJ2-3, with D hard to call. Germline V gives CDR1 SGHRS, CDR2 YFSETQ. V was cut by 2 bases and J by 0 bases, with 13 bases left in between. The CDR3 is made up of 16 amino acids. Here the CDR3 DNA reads TGCGCCAGCAGCTTACCCCTAGGTATGAGCACAGATACGCAGTATTTT. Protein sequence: CASSLPLGMSTDTQYF.

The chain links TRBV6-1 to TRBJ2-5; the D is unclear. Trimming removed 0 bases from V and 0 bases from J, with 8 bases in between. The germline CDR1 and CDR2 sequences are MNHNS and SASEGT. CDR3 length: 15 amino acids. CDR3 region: CASSEAPTYQETQYF. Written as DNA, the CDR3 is TGTGCCAGCAGTGAAGCGCCTACGTACCAAGAGACCCAGTACTTC.

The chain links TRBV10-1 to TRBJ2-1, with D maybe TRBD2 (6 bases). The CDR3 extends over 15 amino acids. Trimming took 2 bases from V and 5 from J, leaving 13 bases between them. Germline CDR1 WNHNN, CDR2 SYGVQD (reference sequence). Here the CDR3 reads CASSERERSHNEQFF. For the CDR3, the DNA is TGCGCCAGCAGTGAGCGGGAGCGTTCTCACAATGAGCAGTTCTTC.

CDR3 sequence (DNA): TGTGCCAGCAGTTACGGGAGGGGGAGCGAGCAGTACTTC. This translates into CASSYGRGSEQYF. This sequence joins TRBV6-5 and TRBJ2-7; tentative D call: TRBD2 (7 bases). Germline CDR1 and CDR2: MNHEY and SVGAGI. The CDR3 is made up of 13 amino acids. Trimming shortened V by 2 bases and J by 6 bases, and 11 bases separated the two germline ends.

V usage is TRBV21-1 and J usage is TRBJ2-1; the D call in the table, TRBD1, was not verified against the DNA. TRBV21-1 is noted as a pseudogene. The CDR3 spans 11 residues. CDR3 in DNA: TGTGCCAGCAGCTCCAACAATGAGCAGTTCTTC. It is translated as CASSSNNEQFF.

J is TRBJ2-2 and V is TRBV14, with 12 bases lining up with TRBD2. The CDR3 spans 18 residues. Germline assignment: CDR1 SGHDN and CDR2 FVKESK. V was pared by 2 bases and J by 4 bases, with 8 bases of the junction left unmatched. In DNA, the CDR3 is TGTGCCAGCAGCCAAAGAAACCTAGCGGGAGGGGGCACCGGGGAGCTGTTTTTT. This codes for CASSQRNLAGGGTGELFF.

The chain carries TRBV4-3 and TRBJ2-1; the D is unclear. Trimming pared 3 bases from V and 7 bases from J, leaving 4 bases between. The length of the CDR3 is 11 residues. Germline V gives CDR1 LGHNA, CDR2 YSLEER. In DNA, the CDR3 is TGCGCCAGCAGCCACCGGAATGAGCAGTTCTTC. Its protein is CASSHRNEQFF.

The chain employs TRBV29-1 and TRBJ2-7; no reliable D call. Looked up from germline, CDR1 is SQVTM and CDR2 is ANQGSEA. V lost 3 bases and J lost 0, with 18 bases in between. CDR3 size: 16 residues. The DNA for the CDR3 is TGCAGCGTTGAGGCCCCTTCAGGTAAAAGCTCCTACGAGCAGTACTTC. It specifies CSVEAPSGKSSYEQYF.

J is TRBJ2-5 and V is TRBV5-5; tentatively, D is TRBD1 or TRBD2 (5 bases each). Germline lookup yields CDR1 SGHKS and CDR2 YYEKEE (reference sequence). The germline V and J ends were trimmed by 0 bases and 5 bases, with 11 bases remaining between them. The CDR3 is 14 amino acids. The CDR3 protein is CASSLAEGTETQYF. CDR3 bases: TGTGCCAGCAGCTTGGCAGAGGGGACGGAGACCCAGTACTTC.

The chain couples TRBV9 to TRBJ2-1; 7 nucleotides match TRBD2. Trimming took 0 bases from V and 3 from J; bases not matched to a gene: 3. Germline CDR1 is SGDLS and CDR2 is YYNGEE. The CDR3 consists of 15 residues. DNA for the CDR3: TGTGCCAGCAGCGTAGGGGTAGCGGGCTACAATGAGCAGTTCTTC. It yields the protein CASSVGVAGYNEQFF.

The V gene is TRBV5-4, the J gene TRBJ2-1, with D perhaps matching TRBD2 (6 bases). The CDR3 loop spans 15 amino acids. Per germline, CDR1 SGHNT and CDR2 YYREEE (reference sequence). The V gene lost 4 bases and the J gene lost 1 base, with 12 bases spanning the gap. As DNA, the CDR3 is TGTGCCAGCAGCCCCCGGGGGAGTTCCTACAATGAGCAGTTCTTC. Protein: CASSPRGSSYNEQFF.

The CDR3 spells CASSLAQGLETQYF. CDR3 bases: TGTGCCAGCAGCTTGGCCCAGGGGTTGGAGACCCAGTACTTC. The chain employs TRBV5-6 and TRBJ2-5; maybe TRBD1 (6 bases). Germline CDR1 reads SGHDT; CDR2 reads YYEEEE. V gave up 0 bases and J gave up 5 bases, with 11 bases separating them. The CDR3 runs to 14 residues.

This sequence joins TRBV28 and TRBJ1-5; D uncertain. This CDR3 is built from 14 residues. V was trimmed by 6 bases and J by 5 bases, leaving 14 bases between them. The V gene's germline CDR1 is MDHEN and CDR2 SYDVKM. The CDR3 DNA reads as TGTGCCAGCAGCATCCATTCCCCGTATCAGCCCCAGCATTTT. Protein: CASSIHSPYQPQHF.

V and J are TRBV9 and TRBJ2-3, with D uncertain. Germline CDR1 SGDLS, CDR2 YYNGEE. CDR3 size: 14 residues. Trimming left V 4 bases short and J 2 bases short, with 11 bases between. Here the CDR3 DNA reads TGTGCCAGCAGCCTAGAGCAGAACACAGATACGCAGTATTTT. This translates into CASSLEQNTDTQYF.

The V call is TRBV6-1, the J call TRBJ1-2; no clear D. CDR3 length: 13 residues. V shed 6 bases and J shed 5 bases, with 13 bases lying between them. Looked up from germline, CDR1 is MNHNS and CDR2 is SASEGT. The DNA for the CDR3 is TGTGCCAGCAGGAGAGAACGGATGTATGGCTACACCTTC. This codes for CASRRERMYGYTF.

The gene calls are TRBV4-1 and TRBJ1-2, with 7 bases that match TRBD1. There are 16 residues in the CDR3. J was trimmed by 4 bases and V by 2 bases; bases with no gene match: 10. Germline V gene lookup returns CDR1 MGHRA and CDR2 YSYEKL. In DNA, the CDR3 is TGCGCCAGCAGCCAAAACCTTAGGACAGGTGGCTATGGCTACACCTTC. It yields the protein CASSQNLRTGGYGYTF.

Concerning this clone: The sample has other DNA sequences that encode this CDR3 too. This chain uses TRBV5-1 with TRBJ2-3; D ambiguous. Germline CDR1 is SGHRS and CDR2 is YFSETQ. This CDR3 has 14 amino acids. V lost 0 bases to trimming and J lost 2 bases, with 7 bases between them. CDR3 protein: CASSLAVSTDTQYF. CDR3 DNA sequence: TGCGCCAGCAGCTTGGCCGTTTCCACAGATACGCAGTATTTT.

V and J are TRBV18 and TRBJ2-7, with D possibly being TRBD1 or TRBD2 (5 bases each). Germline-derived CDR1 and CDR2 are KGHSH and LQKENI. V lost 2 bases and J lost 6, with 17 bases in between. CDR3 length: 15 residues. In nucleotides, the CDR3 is TGTGCCAGCTCACCAACCAGCGACAGTGCGGGCGAGCAGTACTTC. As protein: CASSPTSDSAGEQYF.

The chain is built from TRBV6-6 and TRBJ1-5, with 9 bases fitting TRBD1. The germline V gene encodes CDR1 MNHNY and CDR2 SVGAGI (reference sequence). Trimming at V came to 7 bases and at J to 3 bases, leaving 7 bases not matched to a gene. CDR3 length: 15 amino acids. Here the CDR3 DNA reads TGTGCCAGCACCTCGGGACAGGGCCCCAATCAGCCCCAGCATTTT. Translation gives CASTSGQGPNQPQHF.

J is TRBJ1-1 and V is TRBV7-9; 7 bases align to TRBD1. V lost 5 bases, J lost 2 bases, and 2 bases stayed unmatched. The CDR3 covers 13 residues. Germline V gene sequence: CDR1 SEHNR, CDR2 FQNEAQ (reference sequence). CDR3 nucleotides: TGTGCCAGCAGCGGACAGGTAAACACTGAAGCTTTCTTT. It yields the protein CASSGQVNTEAFF.

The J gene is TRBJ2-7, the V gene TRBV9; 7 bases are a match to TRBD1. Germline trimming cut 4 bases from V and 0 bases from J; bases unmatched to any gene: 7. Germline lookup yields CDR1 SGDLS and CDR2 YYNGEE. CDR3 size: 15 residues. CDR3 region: CASSPRQGNSYEQYF. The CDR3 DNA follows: TGTGCCAGCAGCCCCCGACAGGGTAACTCCTACGAGCAGTACTTC.